Following are 3 T cell receptor beta chains from one sample sequenced in a study of tumor-infiltrating lymphocytes in primary liver carcinoma. Total RNA (around 510 ng) served as template for TCR beta cDNA synthesis primed by a constant-region primer. Sequencing libraries for TCR beta derived from three nested multiplex PCR rounds that used slightly modified ARM-PCR. The first two PCR rounds, around 11 cycles each, used TRBV1-TRBV30 forward primers and a C-beta reverse primer. TCRdb reprocessed the multiplex PCR reads with MiXCR, giving one entry per CDR3 protein. The table shows about 130,000 distinct CDR3 sequences, with 64% occurring only once. Extraction of RNA together with DNA used 20-30 mg of unsorted bulk tissue. Sequences were obtained from liver tumor tissue from sampling region 3. Subset indicated: tumor region T3, left-lateral pole. The source is a woman aged 55-70 years with primary liver carcinoma and hepatitis B virus infection.

The gene calls are TRBV29-1 and TRBJ2-1; 8 bases fit TRBD1. This CDR3 comprises 12 residues. Looked up from germline, CDR1 is SQVTM and CDR2 is ANQGSEA. Here the CDR3 reads CVGTGEFKEQFF. The CDR3 nucleotides read TGCGTCGGGACAGGAGAATTCAAAGAGCAGTTCTTC.

The chain combines TRBV10-3 with TRBJ2-7; D unclear. This CDR3 region has 14 residues. Germline CDR1 reads ENHRY; CDR2 reads SYGVKD. CDR3: CVTQNFTNSYEQYF. In DNA, the CDR3 is TGTGTCACCCAAAACTTTACAAATTCCTACGAGCAGTACTTC.

As concerns this clonotype: No conserved phenylalanine or tryptophan is present at the end of the CDR3, so a read error is the likely explanation. V usage is TRBV12-3 or TRBV12-4 and J usage is TRBJ2-5; TRBD1 is a possible D gene (5 bases). V was shortened by 7 bases and J by 3 bases, with 15 bases between the two germline ends. The CDR3 extends over 14 amino acids. The CDR3 DNA is TGTGCCAGCAAGGCCCCCAGGGAAAAAGAGACCCAGTACTAC. It yields the protein CASKAPREKETQYY.